The clone carrying this TCR beta chain showed up just once. What it binds is not known. Primers for the PCR totalled 60 Vbeta and 13 Jbeta. TCRdb's table, derived via immunoSEQ multiplex PCR, lists solely in-frame clones and lacks some. The table has about 240,000 clones, about 85% seen once. This entry comes from a study of cytomegalovirus exposure and HLA in healthy donors. Study-level findings and limits: It was about 150 TCR beta chains that were listed as cytomegalovirus-associated. A prior analysis recorded that most TCR beta V segments were productive about 90% or about 30% of the time. A link between a missense DCLRE1C variant and TCR beta V- and J-gene trimming emerged from a later analysis. Most observed TCR sequences were rare, whereas some public TCRs were detected in many donors.

The germline V gene encodes CDR1 SEHNR and CDR2 FQNEAQ (reference sequence). The CDR3 contains 19 residues. V gave up 1 base and J gave up 0 bases, with 18 bases separating them. Sequences were obtained from PBMCs. This TCR was sampled from a girl aged 2 to 9 in good health and CMV-seronegative. This chain connects TRBV7-9 to TRBJ1-4, with D perhaps TRBD1 (5 bases). The CDR3 spells CASSLGWPADSPTNEKLFF. For the CDR3, the DNA is TGTGCCAGCAGCTTAGGATGGCCTGCCGACAGCCCAACTAATGAAAAACTGTTTTTT.